This TCR beta chain was profiled in a study of shared clonotypes between healthy human individuals. The study, taken as a whole, reports: Genetic and exposure-history diversity was limited by the small donor number. As a rule, naive subsets had a larger estimated richness than memory subsets.

A few counts support this clone. Its antigen is not known. Germline CDR1 is MDHEN and CDR2 is SYDVKM. This CDR3 is built from 12 residues. The germline V and J ends were trimmed by 5 bases and 4 bases, with 8 bases remaining between them. How the authors handled the data: Filtering of immunoSEQ junctional sequences could not match full-length read filtering. The repertoire was sequenced with immunoSEQ multiplex PCR; TCRdb's copy has only in-frame clones and lacks some. D and trimming were read from the DNA, whereas the V and J calls and clone size are those reported in that table. This table has approximately 1.1 million clones, approximately 80% appearing once.

The sequencing input was memory CD4+ T cells from PBMCs. The sample's subset: CD45RA-negative fraction. This sequence originates from a man aged 18 to 30 in good health. Some clones in this sample may be carry-over from other donors' samples. V is TRBV28 and J is TRBJ1-2; D is perhaps TRBD1 (5 bases). The CDR3 coding sequence is TGTGCCAGCAGTCAGGGTACCTATGGCTACACCTTC. Residues: CASSQGTYGYTF.